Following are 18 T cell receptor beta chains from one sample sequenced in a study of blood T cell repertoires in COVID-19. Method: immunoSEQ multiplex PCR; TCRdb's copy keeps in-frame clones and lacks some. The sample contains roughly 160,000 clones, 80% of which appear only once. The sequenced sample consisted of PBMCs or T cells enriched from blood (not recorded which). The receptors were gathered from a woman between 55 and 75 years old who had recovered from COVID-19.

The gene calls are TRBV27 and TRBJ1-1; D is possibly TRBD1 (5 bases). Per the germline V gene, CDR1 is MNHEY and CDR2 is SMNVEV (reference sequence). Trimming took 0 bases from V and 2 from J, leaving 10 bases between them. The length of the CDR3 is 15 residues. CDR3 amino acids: CASSLSTVSNTEAFF. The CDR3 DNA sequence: TGTGCCAGCAGTTTATCGACAGTGTCAAACACTGAAGCTTTCTTT.

The CDR3 nucleotides read TGTGCCAGCACAGGCACTCTGGTTGGCTACACCTTC. Translation gives CASTGTLVGYTF. V gene TRBV2 combines with J gene TRBJ1-2; D unresolved. The CDR3 spans 12 residues. The V gene lost 7 bases and the J gene lost 7 bases, with 13 bases spanning the gap. Germline lookup yields CDR1 SNHLY and CDR2 FYNNEI.

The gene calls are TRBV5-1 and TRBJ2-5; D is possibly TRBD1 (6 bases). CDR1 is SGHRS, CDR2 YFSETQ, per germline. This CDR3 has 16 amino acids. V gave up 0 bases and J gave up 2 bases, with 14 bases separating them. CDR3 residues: CASSLAGGTRQETQYF. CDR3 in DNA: TGCGCCAGCAGCTTGGCCGGTGGGACAAGGCAAGAGACCCAGTACTTC.

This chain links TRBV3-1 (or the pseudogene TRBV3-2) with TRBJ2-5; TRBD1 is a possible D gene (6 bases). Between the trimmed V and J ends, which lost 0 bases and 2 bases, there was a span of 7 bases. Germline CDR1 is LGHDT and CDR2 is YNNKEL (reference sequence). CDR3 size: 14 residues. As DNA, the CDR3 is TGTGCCAGCAGCCAAGAGACAGGACAAGAGACCCAGTACTTC. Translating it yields CASSQETGQETQYF.

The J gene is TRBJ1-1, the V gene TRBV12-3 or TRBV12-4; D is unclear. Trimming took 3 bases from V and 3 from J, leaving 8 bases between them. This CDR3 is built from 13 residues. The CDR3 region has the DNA TGTGCCAGCAGTTTCATGTCGGACACTGAAGCTTTCTTT. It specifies CASSFMSDTEAFF.

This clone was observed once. CDR3 in amino acids: CATSVGQGHDNQPQHF. CDR3 coding DNA: TGTGCCACCAGTGTTGGACAGGGCCATGACAATCAGCCCCAGCATTTT. The chain is built from TRBV24-1 and TRBJ1-5; TRBD1 aligns across 8 bases. With V trimmed by 5 bases and J by 3 bases, 8 bases remained unmatched. This CDR3 has 16 residues. CDR1 is KGHDR and CDR2 is SFDVKD in the germline V gene.

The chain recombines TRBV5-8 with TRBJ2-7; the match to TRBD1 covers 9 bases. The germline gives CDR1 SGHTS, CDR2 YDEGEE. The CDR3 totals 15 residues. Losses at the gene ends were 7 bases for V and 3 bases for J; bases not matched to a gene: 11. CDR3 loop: CASGGTGTGRYEQYF. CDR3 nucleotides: TGTGCCAGCGGAGGCACCGGGACAGGGCGCTACGAGCAGTACTTC.

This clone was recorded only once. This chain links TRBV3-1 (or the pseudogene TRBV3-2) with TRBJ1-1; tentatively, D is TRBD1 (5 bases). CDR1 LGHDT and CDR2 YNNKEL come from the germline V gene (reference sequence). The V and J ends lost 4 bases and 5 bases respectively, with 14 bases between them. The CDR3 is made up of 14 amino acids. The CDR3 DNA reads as TGTGCCAGCAGCCGGGCTGGGGGGGGGACTGAAGCTTTCTTT. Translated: CASSRAGGGTEAFF.

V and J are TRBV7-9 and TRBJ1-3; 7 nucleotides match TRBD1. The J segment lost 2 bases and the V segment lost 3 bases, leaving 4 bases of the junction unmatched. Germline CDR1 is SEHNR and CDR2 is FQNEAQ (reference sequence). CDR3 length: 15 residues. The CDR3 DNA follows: TGTGCCAGCAGCTTGGGCAGGGGGACTGGAAACACCATATATTTT. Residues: CASSLGRGTGNTIYF. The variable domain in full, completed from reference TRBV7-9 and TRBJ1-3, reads DTGVSQNPRHKITKRGQNVTFRCDPISEHNRLYWYRQTLGQGPEFLTYFQNEAQLEKSRLLSDRFSAERPKGSFSTLEIQRTEQGDSAMYLCASSLGRGTGNTIYFGEGSWLTVV.

The DNA of the CDR3 is TGTGCCAGCAGTGAAGTCCATAGCCACAGGGTTGGAAACACCATATATTTT. As protein: CASSEVHSHRVGNTIYF. The genes are TRBV6-1 and TRBJ1-3, with D possibly being TRBD1 (6 bases). This CDR3 region has 17 residues. Trimming cost V 1 base and J 3 bases, with 16 bases left between them. Germline CDR1 is MNHNS and CDR2 is SASEGT.

The DNA for the CDR3 is TGTGCCAGCAGCTTGGTCCAGGGTGCAGATACGCAGTATTTT. Translating gives CASSLVQGADTQYF. The J gene is TRBJ2-3, the V gene TRBV5-4; the D gene is possibly TRBD1 (5 bases). The CDR3 is 14 residues long. Per the germline V gene, CDR1 is SGHNT and CDR2 is YYREEE (reference sequence). The V end was cut by 0 bases, the J end by 4 bases, with 9 bases between.

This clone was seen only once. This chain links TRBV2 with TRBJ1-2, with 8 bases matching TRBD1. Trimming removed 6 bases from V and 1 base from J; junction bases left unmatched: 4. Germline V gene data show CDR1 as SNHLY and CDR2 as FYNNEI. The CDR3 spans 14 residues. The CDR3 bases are TGTGCCAGCAGGTACAGGGGGAGTAACTATGGCTACACCTTC. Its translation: CASRYRGSNYGYTF. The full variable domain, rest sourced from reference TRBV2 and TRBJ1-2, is EPEVTQTPSHQVTQMGQEVILRCVPISNHLYFYWYRQILGQKVEFLVSFYNNEISEKSEIFDDQFSVERPDGSNFTLKIRSTKLEDSAMYFCASRYRGSNYGYTFGSGTRLTVV.

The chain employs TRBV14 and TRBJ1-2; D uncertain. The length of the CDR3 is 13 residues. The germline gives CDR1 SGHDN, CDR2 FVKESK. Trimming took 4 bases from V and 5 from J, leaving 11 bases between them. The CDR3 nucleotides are TGTGCCAGCAGCCCAGGACTTGTATATGGCTACACCTTC. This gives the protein CASSPGLVYGYTF.

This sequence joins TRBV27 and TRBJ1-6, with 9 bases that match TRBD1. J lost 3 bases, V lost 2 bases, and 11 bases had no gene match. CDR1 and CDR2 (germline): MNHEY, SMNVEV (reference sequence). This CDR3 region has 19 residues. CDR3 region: CASSLTPPTGGGYNSPLHF. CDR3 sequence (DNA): TGTGCCAGCAGTTTAACCCCACCGACAGGGGGAGGCTATAATTCACCCCTCCACTTT.

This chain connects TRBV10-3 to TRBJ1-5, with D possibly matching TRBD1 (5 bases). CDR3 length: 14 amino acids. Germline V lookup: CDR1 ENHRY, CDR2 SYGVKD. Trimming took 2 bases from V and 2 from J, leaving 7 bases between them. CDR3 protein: CAISEQGRNQPQHF. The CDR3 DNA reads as TGTGCCATCAGTGAGCAGGGTCGCAATCAGCCCCAGCATTTT.

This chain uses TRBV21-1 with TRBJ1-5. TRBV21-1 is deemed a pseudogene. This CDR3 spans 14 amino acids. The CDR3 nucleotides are TGTGCCAGCAGCAAGATGAGGGCAAATCAGCCCCAGCATTTT. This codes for CASSKMRANQPQHF.

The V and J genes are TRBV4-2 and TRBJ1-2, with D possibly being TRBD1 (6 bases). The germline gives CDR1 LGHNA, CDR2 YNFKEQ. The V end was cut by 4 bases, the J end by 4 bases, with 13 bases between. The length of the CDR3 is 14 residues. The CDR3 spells CASSPGQSGYGYTF. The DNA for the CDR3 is TGTGCCAGCAGCCCCGGACAGTCGGGCTATGGCTACACCTTC.

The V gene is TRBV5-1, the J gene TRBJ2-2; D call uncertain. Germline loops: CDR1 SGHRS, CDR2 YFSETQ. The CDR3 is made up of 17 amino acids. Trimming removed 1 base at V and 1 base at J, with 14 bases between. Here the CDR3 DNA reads TGCGCCAGCAGCTTGTTGGCATCAGATCTGAACACCGGGGAGCTGTTTTTT. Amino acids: CASSLLASDLNTGELFF. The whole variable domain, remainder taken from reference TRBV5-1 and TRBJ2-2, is KAGVTQTPRYLIKTRGQQVTLSCSPISGHRSVSWYQQTPGQGLQFLFEYFSETQRNKGNFPGRFSGRQFSNSRSEMNVSTLELGDSALYLCASSLLASDLNTGELFFGEGSRLTVL.